This T cell receptor beta chain emerged from a study of blood T cell repertoires in COVID-19. Authors' processing steps: Amplifying reference gene primers gave estimates of nucleated cell counts. Sequencing used immunoSEQ multiplex PCR; TCRdb keeps in-frame clones, though not all of them. The DNA was the basis for D and trimming; V, J and clone size are from that table. This table has 260,000 or so clones, around 90% appearing once. CDR1 and CDR2 from the germline V gene are KGHSH and LQKENI. V was clipped by 4 bases and J by 5 bases; unmatched bases: 5. This CDR3 region has 16 residues. This receptor was identified in a man younger than 35 with active or convalescent COVID-19. The sample consisted of peripheral blood. This rearrangement joins TRBV18 to TRBJ1-6, with 10 bases fitting TRBD1. CDR3 residues: CASSLWTGGNNSPLHF. Written as DNA, the CDR3 is TGTGCCAGCTCACTCTGGACAGGGGGGAATAATTCACCCCTCCACTTT.